A single T cell receptor beta chain is shown here with its context. This clonotype occurred a few times. The antigen it binds to is not known. The record has no base qualities; no much larger clone is one base away. These data are taken from a study of T cell repertoires in cytomegalovirus infection (dated by TCRdb to about 2019). As for the study more broadly: Peptide stimulations targeted recently identified HLA-C-restricted CMV epitopes, whose presentation resists viral immunomodulation, together with well-studied HLA-B-restricted epitopes. Because public TCR beta signatures pointed to carriage of CMV infection together with the matching HLA type, the HLA type of each donor mattered for the analysis.

Including cysteine and phenylalanine, the CDR3 has 15 amino acids. CDR3 DNA only is kept here, 45 bases in frame from base 1. In the germline V gene, CDR1 corresponds to SGHTA and CDR2 to FQGNSA. V is trimmed back by 4 bases and J by 6 bases, and the junction contains 6 bases that no gene match accounts for. What the research found in general, with its limitations: Carriers of CMV infection plus the relevant HLA type were discriminated by the cumulative frequency of public TCR beta family members in the study cohort and in an independent 352-donor cohort. The ex vivo response was dominated by HLA-C-restricted CMV-specific TCR beta clonotypes, and the single most frequent clonotype in two of eight donors was supplied by these HLA-C-restricted clonotypes.

Sequencing was carried out with an Illumina HiSeq 1500. The public sequencing data were trimmed at Q25 with fastp and processed into clonotypes with MiXCR by TCRdb, which kept only in-frame beta chains. Identical CDR3 protein sequences are pooled into one entry, listed with their most common genes and DNA. This sample gives 570,000 or so distinct CDR3 sequences in total; 40% of them show up just once. The ten largest account for around 50% of the sample. In light of the paper, this sample's treatment or condition label describes: in vitro stimulation with specific CMV peptide epitopes to enrich CMV-specific T cells.

The chain uses TRBV7-2 and TRBJ2-2; 9 bases in the middle match TRBD2. This TCR was sampled from a human donor in good health (CMV status not recorded). Some clones in this sample may be carry-over from other donors' samples. Sequencing was performed on cultured PBMCs, taken from culture after CMV antigen stimulation. The CDR3 here reads CASSWAGGHSGELFF. The DNA reads as follows: TGTGCCAGCAGCTGGGCGGGGGGGCACTCCGGGGAGCTGTTTTTT.